These 9 T cell receptor beta chains share one sample of origin, sequenced in a study of blood T cell repertoires in COVID-19 (dated by TCRdb to the early 2020s). Libraries were constructed by the immunoSEQ multiplex PCR assay. In TCRdb, the immuneACCESS table is reduced to in-frame sequences with V and J assigned. These tables do not hold every clone; where another copy was compared, an unresolved V gene accounts for under half, and the others remain unexplained. A total of 250,000 to 350,000 clones appear in this sample, over 75% of them only once. The top ten clones comprise about 5.4% of the sample. What was sequenced was PBMCs or T cells enriched from blood (not recorded which). Receptors originate from a woman aged 30 to 39 who had recovered from COVID-19.

The rearrangement links TRBV27 to TRBJ2-1; perhaps TRBD2 as D (7 bases). The CDR3 spans 14 residues. The V gene's germline CDR1 is MNHEY and CDR2 SMNVEV (reference sequence). Trimming took 5 bases from V and 8 from J, leaving 16 bases between them. The CDR3 spells CASSTGGGFHEQFF. CDR3 DNA: TGTGCCAGCAGTACCGGCGGGGGCTTTCATGAGCAGTTCTTC.

The chain links TRBV28 to TRBJ2-1; D possibly corresponds to TRBD2 (6 bases). The CDR3 sequence is 16 residues long. In germline, CDR1 is MDHEN, CDR2 SYDVKM. The ends were cut back, 7 bases at V and 7 bases at J, with 23 bases in the middle. CDR3 in amino acids: CASTQKVGGLGNEQFF. Here the CDR3 DNA reads TGTGCCAGCACTCAGAAGGTGGGGGGTCTAGGTAATGAGCAGTTCTTC. Full variable domain (rest looked up from reference TRBV28 and TRBJ2-1): DVKVTQSSRYLVKRTGEKVFLECVQDMDHENMFWYRQDPGLGLRLIYFSYDVKMKEKGDIPEGYSVSREKKERFSLILESASTNQTSMYLCASTQKVGGLGNEQFFGPGTRLTVL.

This clone appeared a single time. The rearrangement uses TRBV5-1 and TRBJ2-5; D possibly corresponds to TRBD1 (5 bases). Per the germline V gene, CDR1 is SGHRS and CDR2 is YFSETQ. The CDR3 length is 15 residues. V lost 4 bases to trimming and J lost 0 bases, with 13 bases between them. CDR3 loop: CASSHGADYQETQYF. The DNA of the CDR3 is TGCGCCAGCAGCCATGGGGCGGATTACCAAGAGACCCAGTACTTC.

This chain links TRBV6-5 with TRBJ1-2, with TRBD1 identical over 10 bases. The CDR3 is 15 amino acids. CDR1 is MNHEY and CDR2 is SVGAGI in the germline V gene. J gave up 4 bases and V 8 bases, and 10 bases lay outside the gene matches. In DNA form, the CDR3 reads TGTGCCAGCGGCGGACAGGGGGGGTTCCTCTATGGCTACACCTTC. Translating gives CASGGQGGFLYGYTF.

This chain joins TRBV10-1 and TRBJ2-7; a possible D gene is TRBD1 (5 bases). The CDR3 has 13 amino acids. Germline CDR1 and CDR2: WNHNN and SYGVQD (reference sequence). Trimming pared 3 bases from V and 2 bases from J, leaving 8 bases between. CDR3 in DNA: TGCGCCAGCAGTGATGTGGGGCCCTACGAGCAGTACTTC. It specifies CASSDVGPYEQYF.

This chain links TRBV7-9 with TRBJ1-2, with D uncertain. The germline V gene encodes CDR1 SEHNR and CDR2 FQNEAQ (reference sequence). This CDR3 is 15 amino acids long. Trimming shortened V by 6 bases and J by 0 bases, and 14 bases separated the two germline ends. The CDR3 region is CASSASAAPNYGYTF. Written as DNA, the CDR3 is TGTGCCAGCAGTGCCAGCGCCGCCCCTAACTATGGCTACACCTTC. Complete variable domain (other parts from reference TRBV7-9 and TRBJ1-2): DTGVSQNPRHKITKRGQNVTFRCDPISEHNRLYWYRQTLGQGPEFLTYFQNEAQLEKSRLLSDRFSAERPKGSFSTLEIQRTEQGDSAMYLCASSASAAPNYGYTFGSGTRLTVV.

The chain combines TRBV10-3 with TRBJ1-2; a weak D match, TRBD1 (6 bases). The CDR3 runs to 14 residues. V lost 5 bases and J lost 3, with 13 bases in between. Per the germline V gene, CDR1 is ENHRY and CDR2 is SYGVKD. CDR3 residues: CAISLGGEDYGYTF. The CDR3 DNA is TGTGCCATCAGTCTAGGGGGAGAGGACTATGGCTACACCTTC.

The chain links TRBV15 to TRBJ2-3; 16 bases line up with TRBD2. With V trimmed by 5 bases and J by 9 bases, 11 bases remained unmatched. This CDR3 has 17 amino acids. Germline assignment: CDR1 LNHNV and CDR2 YYDKDF (reference sequence). CDR3 sequence reads: CATSVKRGTSGGVTQYF. The CDR3 DNA reads TGTGCCACCAGCGTCAAGCGCGGGACTAGCGGGGGGGTAACGCAGTATTTT.

The rearrangement links TRBV3-1 (or the pseudogene TRBV3-2) to TRBJ2-7, with TRBD2 matching 7 bases. The CDR3 contains 14 residues. Germline V lookup: CDR1 LGHDT, CDR2 YNNKEL (reference sequence). V trimming: 4 bases; J trimming: 3 bases; junction bases outside the gene matches: 6. The CDR3 region is CASSRERDGYEQYF. CDR3 sequence (DNA): TGTGCCAGCAGCCGGGAGCGGGACGGCTACGAGCAGTACTTC.